A selection of T cell receptor beta chains follows, all from one sample in a study of T cells in Graves' hyperthyroidism and ophthalmopathy. TCRdb re-called the multiplex PCR reads with MiXCR, one entry per CDR3 protein. The sample consists of about 540,000 distinct CDR3 sequences, roughly 46% of them appearing once. Sequenced sample: peripheral blood or thyroid tissue (not recorded which). These TCRs come from a woman under 30 with Graves' hyperthyroidism. The CDR3 runs from the conserved cysteine through the conserved F or W. A D gene is named only where the DNA matches it firmly. The size entry is marked missing in some rows and otherwise reads once, few, many or a size class.

d_gene	v_gene	abundance	j_gene	CDR3aa	CDR3nt
-	TRBV14	-	TRBJ2-2	CASRSLPNTGELFF	TGTGCCAGCCGTTCTCTGCCGAACACCGGGGAGCTGTTTTTT
TRBD1	TRBV9	-	TRBJ1-2	CASSGPTTGISDGYTF	TGTGCCAGCAGCGGACCCACGACAGGGATATCGGATGGCTACACCTTC
-	TRBV15	-	TRBJ2-7	CATSTPGDHEQYF	TGTGCCACCAGCACCCCAGGGGATCACGAGCAGTACTTC
-	TRBV6-5	-	TRBJ2-5	CAISYAETQYF	TGTGCCATCAGTTACGCGGAGACCCAGTACTTC
-	TRBV20-1	few	TRBJ1-6	CSAQAGGSSYNSPLHF	TGCAGTGCCCAGGCGGGAGGCAGCTCCTATAATTCACCCCTCCACTTT
-	TRBV7-8	many	TRBJ1-5	CASSSTQGGNQPQHF	TGTGCCAGCAGCTCCACACAGGGTGGCAATCAGCCCCAGCATTTT
-	TRBV2	many	TRBJ1-3	CASAGGWGNTIYF	TGTGCCAGTGCTGGGGGGTGGGGAAACACCATATATTTT
-	TRBV7-3	-	TRBJ1-1	CASSLEGLAFF	TGTGCCAGCAGCTTAGAGGGACTAGCGTTCTTT
-	TRBV5-1	once	TRBJ2-7	CASSYRFDEQYF	TGCGCCAGCAGCTACAGGTTCGACGAGCAGTACTTC
-	TRBV9	-	TRBJ1-1	CASSQEVWNTEAFF	TGTGCCAGCAGTCAGGAGGTATGGAACACTGAAGCTTTCTTT
-	TRBV7-2	once	TRBJ1-1	CGWTWGPMNTEAFF	TGTGGCTGGACCTGGGGACCGATGAACACTGAAGCTTTCTTT
-	TRBV19	many	TRBJ1-6	CASSIGSPLHF	TGTGCCAGTAGTATCGGTTCACCCCTCCACTTT
-	TRBV7-2	few	TRBJ2-5	CASSQRRGETQYF	TGCGCCAGCAGCCAACGTCGAGGAGAGACCCAGTACTTC
TRBD2	TRBV7-6	-	TRBJ2-5	CASSQRTSGRGLETQYF	TGCGCCAGCAGCCAACGGACTAGCGGGAGGGGGCTAGAGACCCAGTACTTC
-	TRBV20-1	many	TRBJ1-2	CSARHSDSGYTF	TGCAGTGCTAGACACAGCGACTCAGGCTACACCTTC
-	TRBV5-1	few	TRBJ1-1	CASSLTGRAEAFF	TGCGCCAGCAGCTTAACAGGGCGCGCTGAAGCTTTCTTT
-	TRBV7-9	-	TRBJ2-5	CASSGTSEAPQYF	TGTGCCAGCAGCGGGACATCCGAGGCCCCCCAGTACTTC
-	TRBV20-1	-	TRBJ1-4	CSAIRTSDEKLFF	TGCAGTGCTATCCGGACGTCGGATGAAAAACTGTTTTTT
TRBD2	TRBV7-6	-	TRBJ2-5	CASSSRPPASGSGVETQYF	TGTGCCAGCAGCTCACGCCCCCCCGCTAGCGGGAGTGGGGTGGAGACCCAGTACTTC
-	TRBV5-1	-	TRBJ2-2	CASSQRQVSNTGELFF	TGCGCCAGCAGCCAACGACAGGTATCGAACACCGGGGAGCTGTTTTTT
-	TRBV11-1	-	TRBJ1-6	CASSLGGKGSYNSPLHF	TGTGCCAGCAGCTTAGGCGGGAAAGGCTCCTATAATTCACCCCTCCACTTT
-	TRBV20-1	few	TRBJ2-5	CSARGGVGETQYF	TGCAGTGCTAGGGGGGGAGTTGGAGAGACCCAGTACTTC
-	TRBV6-6	few	TRBJ2-7	CASSGSNGEQYF	TGTGCCAGCTCAGGGAGTAACGGCGAGCAGTACTTC
TRBD1	TRBV15	-	TRBJ2-5	CATSRNDRVQETQYF	TGTGCCACCAGCCGCAATGACAGGGTCCAAGAGACCCAGTACTTC
TRBD1	TRBV7-6	few	TRBJ1-5	CASSLSVYGQGLDQPQHF	TGTGCCAGCAGCTTATCAGTTTACGGACAGGGTCTCGATCAGCCCCAGCATTTT
-	TRBV2	-	TRBJ2-7	CASSSLAPTYEQYF	TGTGCCAGCAGCTCCTTAGCGCCGACTTACGAGCAGTACTTC
TRBD1	TRBV24-1	-	TRBJ1-1	CATSDPTGGTVAFF	TGTGCCACCAGTGACCCCACAGGGGGCACTGTAGCTTTCTTT
-	TRBV7-9	-	TRBJ2-7	CASSFRGVKYF	TGTGCCAGCAGCTTCAGGGGAGTGAAGTACTTC
-	TRBV6-1	-	TRBJ2-5	CASSRAGRQETQYF	TGTGCCAGCAGCCGTGCGGGACGCCAAGAGACCCAGTACTTC
-	TRBV2	-	TRBJ1-1	CASSENLGGRNTEAFF	TGTGCCAGCAGTGAAAATTTAGGGGGTCGGAATACTGAAGCTTTCTTT
-	TRBV15	few	TRBJ1-2	CATSHQNGYTF	TGTGCCACCAGCCACCAGAATGGCTACACCTTC
TRBD1	TRBV29-1	many	TRBJ2-5	CSVGQGSVETQYF	TGCAGCGTCGGACAGGGGTCGGTAGAGACCCAGTACTTC
-	TRBV10-3	once	TRBJ2-5	CTSSYSIETQYF	TGTACCAGCAGTTACTCGATAGAGACCCAGTACTTC
-	TRBV20-1	-	TRBJ1-2	CSASVGGPYGYTF	TGCAGTGCTAGTGTGGGGGGACCCTATGGCTACACCTTC
-	TRBV24-1	many	TRBJ1-2	CATSDLEGGYTF	TGTGCCACCAGTGATCTCGAGGGCGGCTACACCTTC
-	TRBV10-3	-	TRBJ1-1	CATPGWTEAFF	TGTGCCACGCCAGGTTGGACTGAAGCTTTCTTT
TRBD2	TRBV5-6	-	TRBJ2-3	CASSLPSGSLTDTQYF	TGTGCCAGCAGCTTGCCTAGCGGGAGTCTGACAGATACGCAGTATTTT
-	TRBV7-8	-	TRBJ1-5	CASSPYMGGQPQHF	TGTGCCAGCAGCCCATACATGGGGGGTCAGCCCCAGCATTTT
-	TRBV7-3	many	TRBJ1-1	CASSDGANTEAFF	TGTGCCAGCAGCGACGGGGCGAACACTGAAGCTTTCTTT
-	TRBV2	-	TRBJ2-7	CASRDSYSYEQYF	TGTGCCAGCAGAGACAGCTACTCCTACGAGCAGTACTTC
-	TRBV29-1	few	TRBJ2-5	CSVNRAELKTQYF	TGCAGCGTTAACCGGGCTGAGCTCAAGACCCAGTACTTC
-	TRBV10-3	-	TRBJ1-1	CASSSHLTGLNTEAFF	TGTGCCAGCAGTTCCCACTTAACAGGGTTGAACACTGAAGCTTTCTTT